This T cell receptor (beta chain) comes out of a study of low-dose radiotherapy and immunotherapy resistance in tumors. For the study at large: Given every two weeks, intravenous cyclophosphamide 200 mg/m2 preceded radiation and immunotherapy by one day.

cDNA synthesis used a TRAV/TRBV-specific primer set for both chains. TCR amplification involved about 21 PCR cycles with a constant-region primer and V-primer adapter. In vitro transcription served to amplify the isolated mRNA. TCRdb re-called the reads with MiXCR, one entry per CDR3 protein. The sample includes roughly 19,000 distinct CDR3 sequences, approximately 79% of them seen just once. Donors received a regimen that comprised nivolumab, ipilimumab, aspirin, low-dose cyclophosphamide and low-dose radiotherapy. Deletions cut 2 bases from V and 4 bases from J, with 9 bases between. Germline CDR1 and CDR2: LNHDA and SQIVND (reference sequence). CDR3 size: 13 residues.

The chain recombines TRBV19 with TRBJ2-7; D uncertain. The TCR sequence derives from a human donor with advanced metastatic prostate, ovarian, gallbladder or colorectal cancer (not recorded which). This table probably holds off-target reads from a library built for another chain. The CDR3, as DNA: TGTGCCAGTAGTATAAGGTCCCAATACGAGCAGTACTTC. It codes for CASSIRSQYEQYF.